This note documents a single TCR beta chain sequence. Antigen unknown. This record belongs to a study of tumor-infiltrating lymphocytes in primary liver carcinoma. Study background: Patients were both men and women, whose ages ran from 30 to 69 years. These were node-negative, non-metastatic T1-T3 tumors of roughly 4 to 11 cm.

General study results and limits: Between tumor regions, pairs overlapped more than tumor-adjacent and tumor-blood pairs did.

Germline DNA was extracted alongside blood RNA, which was obtained from unsorted whole blood. Total RNA amounting to roughly 450 ng was the source from which TCR beta cDNA was made with a constant-region primer. Modified slightly, ARM-PCR produced TCR beta libraries over three nested multiplex PCR rounds. TCRdb re-called the multiplex PCR reads through MiXCR, storing one row per CDR3 protein. The sample has 300,000 to 350,000 distinct CDR3 sequences, around three fifths seen once. The sequence was obtained from a man aged 40-49 years with primary liver carcinoma and hepatitis B virus infection. The material sequenced was peripheral blood.

CDR3 DNA: TGTGCCAGCGGCGCCAGACTAGACTCCTACGAGCAGTACTTC. Protein: CASGARLDSYEQYF. This rearrangement joins TRBV6-6 to TRBJ2-7, with D perhaps matching TRBD2 (6 bases). This CDR3 has 14 residues. Per germline, CDR1 MNHNY and CDR2 SVGAGI (reference sequence). Trimming stripped 8 bases from V and 0 bases from J, with 14 bases between.